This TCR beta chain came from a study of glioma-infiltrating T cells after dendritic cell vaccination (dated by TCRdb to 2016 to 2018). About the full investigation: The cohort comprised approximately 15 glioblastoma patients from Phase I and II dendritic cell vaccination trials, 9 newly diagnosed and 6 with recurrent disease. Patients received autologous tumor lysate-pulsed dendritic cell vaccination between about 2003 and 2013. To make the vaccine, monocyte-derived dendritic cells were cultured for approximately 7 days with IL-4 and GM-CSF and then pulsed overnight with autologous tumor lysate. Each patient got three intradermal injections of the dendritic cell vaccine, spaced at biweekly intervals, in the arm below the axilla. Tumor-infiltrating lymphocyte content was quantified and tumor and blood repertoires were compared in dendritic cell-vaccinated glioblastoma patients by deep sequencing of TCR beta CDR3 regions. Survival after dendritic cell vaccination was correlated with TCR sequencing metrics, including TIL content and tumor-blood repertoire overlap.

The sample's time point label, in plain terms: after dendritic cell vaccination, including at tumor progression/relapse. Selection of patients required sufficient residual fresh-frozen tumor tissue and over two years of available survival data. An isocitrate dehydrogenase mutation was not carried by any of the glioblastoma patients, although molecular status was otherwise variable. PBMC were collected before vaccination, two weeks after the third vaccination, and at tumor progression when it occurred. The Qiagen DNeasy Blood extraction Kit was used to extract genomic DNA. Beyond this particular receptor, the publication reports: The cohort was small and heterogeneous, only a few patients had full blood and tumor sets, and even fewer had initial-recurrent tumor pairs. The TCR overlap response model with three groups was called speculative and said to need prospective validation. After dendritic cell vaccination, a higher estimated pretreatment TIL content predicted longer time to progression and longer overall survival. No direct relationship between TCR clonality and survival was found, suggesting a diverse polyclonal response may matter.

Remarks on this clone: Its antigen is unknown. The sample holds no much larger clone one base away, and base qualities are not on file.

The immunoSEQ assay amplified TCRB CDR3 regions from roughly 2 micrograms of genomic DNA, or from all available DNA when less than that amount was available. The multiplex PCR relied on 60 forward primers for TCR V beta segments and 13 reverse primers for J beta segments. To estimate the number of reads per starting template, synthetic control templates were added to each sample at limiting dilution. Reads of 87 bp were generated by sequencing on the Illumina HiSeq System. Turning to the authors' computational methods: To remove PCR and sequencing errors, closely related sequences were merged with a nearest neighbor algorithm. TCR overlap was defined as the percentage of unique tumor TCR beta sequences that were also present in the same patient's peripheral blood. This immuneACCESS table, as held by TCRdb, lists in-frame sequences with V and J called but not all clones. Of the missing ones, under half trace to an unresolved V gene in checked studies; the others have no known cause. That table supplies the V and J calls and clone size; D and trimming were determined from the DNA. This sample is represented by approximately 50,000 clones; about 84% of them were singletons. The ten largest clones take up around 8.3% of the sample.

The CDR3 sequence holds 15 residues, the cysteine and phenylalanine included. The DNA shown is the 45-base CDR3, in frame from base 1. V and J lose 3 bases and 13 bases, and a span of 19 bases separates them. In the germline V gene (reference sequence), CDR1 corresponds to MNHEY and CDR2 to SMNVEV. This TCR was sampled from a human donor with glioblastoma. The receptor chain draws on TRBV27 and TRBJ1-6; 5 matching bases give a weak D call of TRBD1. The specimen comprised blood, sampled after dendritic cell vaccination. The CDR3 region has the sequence CASSFQGTPLNPLHF. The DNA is TGTGCCAGCAGTTTTCAGGGTACACCTCTTAATCCCCTCCACTTT.